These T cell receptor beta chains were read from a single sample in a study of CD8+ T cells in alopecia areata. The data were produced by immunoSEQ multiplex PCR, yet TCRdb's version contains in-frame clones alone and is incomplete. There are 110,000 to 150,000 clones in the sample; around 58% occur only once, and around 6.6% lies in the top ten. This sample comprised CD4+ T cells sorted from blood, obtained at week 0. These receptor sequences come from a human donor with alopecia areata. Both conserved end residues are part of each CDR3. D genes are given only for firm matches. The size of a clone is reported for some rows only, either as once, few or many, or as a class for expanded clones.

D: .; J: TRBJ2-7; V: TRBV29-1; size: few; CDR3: CSVTTASYEQYF; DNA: TGCAGCGTCACGACAGCCTCCTACGAGCAGTACTTC
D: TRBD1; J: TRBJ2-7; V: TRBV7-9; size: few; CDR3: CASRQDQGASYEQYF; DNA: TGTGCCAGCCGTCAAGACCAGGGGGCGTCCTACGAGCAGTACTTC
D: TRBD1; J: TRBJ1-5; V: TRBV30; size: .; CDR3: CAWSPGGRQPQHF; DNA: TGTGCCTGGAGTCCAGGGGGGAGGCAGCCCCAGCATTTT
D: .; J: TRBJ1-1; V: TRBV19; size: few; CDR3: CASSIPPANTEAFF; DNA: TGTGCCAGTAGTATACCTCCAGCGAACACTGAAGCTTTCTTT
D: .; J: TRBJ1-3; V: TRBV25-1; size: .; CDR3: CASSEVAGDSGNTIYF; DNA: TGTGCCAGCAGTGAAGTTGCAGGGGACTCTGGAAACACCATATATTTT
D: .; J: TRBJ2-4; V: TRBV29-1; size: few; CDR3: CSVAKGSIQYF; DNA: TGCAGCGTTGCCAAGGGTAGCATTCAGTACTTC
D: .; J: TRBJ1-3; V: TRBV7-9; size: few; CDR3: CASSRTAAAGNTIYF; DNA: TGTGCCAGCAGCCGCACAGCCGCGGCTGGAAACACCATATATTTT
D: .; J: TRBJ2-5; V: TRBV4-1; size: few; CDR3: CASSQVEETQYF; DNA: TGCGCCAGCAGCCAAGTTGAAGAGACCCAGTACTTC
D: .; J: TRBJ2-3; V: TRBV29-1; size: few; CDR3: CSVEDLVGDTQYF; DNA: TGCAGCGTTGAAGATCTTGTGGGGGATACGCAGTATTTT
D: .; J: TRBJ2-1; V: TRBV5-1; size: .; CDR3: CASPDQGGLNEQFF; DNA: TGCGCCAGCCCGGATCAGGGAGGATTGAATGAGCAGTTCTTC
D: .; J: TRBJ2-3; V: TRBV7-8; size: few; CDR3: CASSSDGFTDTQYF; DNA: TGTGCCAGCAGCTCGGACGGCTTCACAGATACGCAGTATTTT
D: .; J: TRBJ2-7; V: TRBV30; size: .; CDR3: CAWSVRDGYEQYF; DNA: TGTGCCTGGAGTGTACGTGACGGCTACGAGCAGTACTTC
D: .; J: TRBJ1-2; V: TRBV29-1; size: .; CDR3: CSVEDREKVAHGYTF; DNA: TGCAGCGTTGAAGATCGGGAGAAGGTCGCGCATGGCTACACCTTC
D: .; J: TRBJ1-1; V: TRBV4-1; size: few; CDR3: CASSPRRETEAFF; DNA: TGCGCCAGCAGCCCTAGGCGGGAGACTGAAGCTTTCTTT
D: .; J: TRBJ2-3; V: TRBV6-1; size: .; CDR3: CASSDRTALSADTQYF; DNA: TGTGCCAGCAGTGATCGGACGGCCCTTAGTGCAGATACGCAGTATTTT
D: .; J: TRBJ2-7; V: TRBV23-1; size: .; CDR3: CASPPLVGRRSQAEYF; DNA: TGCGCCAGCCCCCCGTTGGTGGGACGGCGCTCCCAGGCGGAGTACTTC
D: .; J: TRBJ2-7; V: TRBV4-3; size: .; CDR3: CASSQDTPTGTVRGYEQYF; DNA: TGCGCCAGCAGCCAAGATACCCCCACCGGCACAGTCAGAGGCTACGAGCAGTACTTC
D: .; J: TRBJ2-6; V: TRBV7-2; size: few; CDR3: CASSLLISGANVLTF; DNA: TGTGCCAGCAGCCTTCTGATCTCTGGGGCCAACGTCCTGACTTTC
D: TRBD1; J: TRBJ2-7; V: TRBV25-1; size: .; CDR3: CASRPPGQRYEQYF; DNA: TGTGCCAGCAGACCTCCGGGACAGCGCTACGAGCAGTACTTC
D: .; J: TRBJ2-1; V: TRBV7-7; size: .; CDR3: CASSLGSFGYNEQFF; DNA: TGTGCTAGCAGCTTAGGTAGTTTCGGCTACAATGAGCAGTTCTTC
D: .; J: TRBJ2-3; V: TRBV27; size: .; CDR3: CASRRRDTQYF; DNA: TGTGCCAGCAGAAGGAGGGATACGCAGTATTTT
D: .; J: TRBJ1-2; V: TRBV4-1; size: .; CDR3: CASSQPSGARGGYTF; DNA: TGCGCCAGCAGCCAACCTAGCGGGGCCAGAGGGGGCTACACCTTC
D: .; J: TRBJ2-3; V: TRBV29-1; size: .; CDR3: CSVEDTPSTDTQYF; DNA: TGCAGCGTTGAAGATACACCTAGCACAGATACGCAGTATTTT
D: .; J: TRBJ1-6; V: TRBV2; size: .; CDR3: CASRASYNSPLHF; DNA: TGTGCCAGCAGAGCCAGTTATAATTCACCCCTCCACTTT
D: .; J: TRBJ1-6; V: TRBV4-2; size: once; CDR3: CASSHYNSPLHF; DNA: TGTGCCAGCAGCCACTATAATTCACCCCTCCACTTT
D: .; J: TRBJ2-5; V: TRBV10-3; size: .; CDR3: CASGPEGQSVAQYF; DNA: TGTGCCTCCGGGCCGGAGGGGCAGTCCGTGGCCCAGTACTTC
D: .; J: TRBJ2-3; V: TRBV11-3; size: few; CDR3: CASSLGLETSTDTQYF; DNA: TGTGCCAGCAGCCTGGGTCTGGAAACTAGCACAGATACGCAGTATTTT
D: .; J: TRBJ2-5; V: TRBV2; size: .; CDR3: CASTGGWGTQETQYF; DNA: TGTGCCAGCACCGGAGGGTGGGGCACACAAGAGACCCAGTACTTC
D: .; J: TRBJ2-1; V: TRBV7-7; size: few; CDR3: CASSPQFWANEQFF; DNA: TGTGCTAGCAGCCCCCAATTTTGGGCGAATGAGCAGTTCTTC
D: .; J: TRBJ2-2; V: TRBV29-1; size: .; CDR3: CSVEEQQTGELFF; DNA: TGCAGCGTTGAAGAACAGCAGACCGGGGAGCTGTTTTTT
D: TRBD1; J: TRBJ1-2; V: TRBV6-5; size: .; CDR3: CASSRQGGDYGYTF; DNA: TGTGCCAGCAGCCGACAGGGCGGCGACTATGGCTACACCTTC
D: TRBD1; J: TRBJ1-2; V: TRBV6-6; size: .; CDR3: CASSYLQGSAGYTF; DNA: TGTGCCAGCAGTTACTTACAGGGGAGCGCTGGCTACACCTTC
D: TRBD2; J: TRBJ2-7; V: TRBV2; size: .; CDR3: CASSYRTSGSSYEQYF; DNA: TGTGCCAGCAGTTATAGGACTAGCGGGAGCTCCTACGAGCAGTACTTC
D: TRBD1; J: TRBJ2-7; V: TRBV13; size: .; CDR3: CASSLQGAPQYF; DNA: TGTGCCAGCAGCTTACAGGGGGCGCCGCAGTACTTC
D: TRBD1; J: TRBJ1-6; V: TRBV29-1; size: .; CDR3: CSVAGTGRNSPLHF; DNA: TGCAGCGTCGCCGGGACAGGGCGAAATTCACCCCTCCACTTT
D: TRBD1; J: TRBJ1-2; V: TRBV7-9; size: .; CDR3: CASSWDRGYGYTF; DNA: TGTGCCAGCAGCTGGGACAGGGGGTATGGCTACACCTTC
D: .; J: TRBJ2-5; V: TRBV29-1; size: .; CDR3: CSVRQETQYF; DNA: TGCAGCGTTCGACAAGAGACCCAGTACTTC